These 30 T cell receptor beta chains were sequenced from one sample in a study of cytomegalovirus exposure and HLA in healthy donors. 60 Vbeta and 13 Jbeta primers were used in PCR. The assay was immunoSEQ multiplex PCR, and TCRdb's table has in-frame clones only and misses some. The data contain some 150,000 clones, approximately 82% of them singletons. The source material was PBMCs. Receptors were obtained from a woman aged 40 to 49 in good health and CMV-seronegative.

The rearrangement links TRBV7-2 to TRBJ2-1; 14 nucleotides align to TRBD2. Germline values: CDR1 SGHTA, CDR2 FQGNSA. CDR3 length: 14 amino acids. Trimming removed 6 bases from V and 6 bases from J; junction bases left unmatched: 1. CDR3 residues: CASRGTSGGNEQFF. CDR3 nucleotide sequence: TGTGCCAGCAGAGGGACTAGCGGGGGCAATGAGCAGTTCTTC.

V and J are TRBV28 and TRBJ2-5; D is possibly TRBD2 (5 bases). The CDR3 contains 17 residues. CDR1 is MDHEN, CDR2 SYDVKM, per germline. The V end was cut by 3 bases, the J end by 1 base, with 18 bases between. The CDR3 DNA follows: TGTGCCAGCAGTTTTCTGGCAGGAGGCTTTCCCCAAGAGACCCAGTACTTC. The encoded protein is CASSFLAGGFPQETQYF.

The chain is built from TRBV7-9 and TRBJ2-7; a possible D gene is TRBD1 (6 bases). Per the germline V gene, CDR1 is SEHNR and CDR2 is FQNEAQ (reference sequence). The ends were cut back, 3 bases at V and 0 bases at J, with 12 bases in the middle. The CDR3 length is 15 residues. The CDR3 DNA is TGTGCCAGCAGCTTCGGGGACATTGACTCCTACGAGCAGTACTTC. Its translation: CASSFGDIDSYEQYF.

This clone has just one count. The V call is TRBV28, the J call TRBJ1-2; no reliable D call. V lost 5 bases, J lost 5 bases, and 9 bases lay in between. Germline lookup yields CDR1 MDHEN and CDR2 SYDVKM. The CDR3 length is 12 residues. CDR3 nucleotides: TGTGCCAGCAGTCCGTCCCTATATGGCTACACCTTC. This gives the protein CASSPSLYGYTF.

CDR3 in amino acids: CASSPPNSNLFF. The CDR3, as DNA: TGTGCCAGCAGTCCCCCTAACTCGAATCTGTTTTTT. J is TRBJ1-4 and V is TRBV28; D unclear. V shed 5 bases and J shed 14 bases, with 15 bases lying between them. The CDR3 totals 12 residues. The germline CDR1 and CDR2 sequences are MDHEN and SYDVKM.

The chain employs TRBV5-1 and TRBJ1-2; 7 nucleotides line up with TRBD1. Trimming cost V 0 bases and J 5 bases; bases outside gene matches: 4. This CDR3 is 14 amino acids long. Germline V lookup: CDR1 SGHRS, CDR2 YFSETQ. CDR3 coding DNA: TGCGCCAGCAGCTTGGAGGGGGCGGTATATGGCTACACCTTC. Its translation: CASSLEGAVYGYTF.

This chain uses TRBV30 with TRBJ2-1; no reliable D call. CDR1 GTSNPN and CDR2 SVGIG come from the germline V gene (reference sequence). The CDR3 extends over 10 amino acids. Trimming pared 4 bases from V and 9 bases from J, leaving 7 bases between. CDR3 DNA sequence: TGTGCCTGGAATCCCATTGAGCAGTTCTTC. Amino acids: CAWNPIEQFF.

The chain has TRBV11-3 and TRBJ2-5; 12 nucleotides align to TRBD1. This CDR3 spans 15 amino acids. V gave up 5 bases and J gave up 5 bases; unmatched junction bases: 6. Germline CDR1 SGHNT, CDR2 YENEEA. As DNA, the CDR3 is TGTGCCAGCAGCAGGGGGACAGGGGGCGGCGAGACCCAGTACTTC. It translates to CASSRGTGGGETQYF. Full variable domain (outside the CDR3, taken from reference TRBV11-3 and TRBJ2-5): EAGVVQSPRYKIIEKKQPVAFWCNPISGHNTLYWYLQNLGQGPELLIRYENEEAVDDSQLPKDRFSAERLKGVDSTLKIQPAELGDSAVYLCASSRGTGGGETQYFGPGTRLLVL.

The rearrangement uses TRBV11-3 and TRBJ2-7, with D possibly TRBD1 on 6 matching bases. This CDR3 is built from 12 residues. Germline-derived CDR1 and CDR2 are SGHNT and YENEEA. Trimming stripped 4 bases from V and 7 bases from J, with 11 bases between. The CDR3 nucleotides are TGTGCCAGCAGCTCCGAGACAGGAGAGCAGTACTTC. Translating it yields CASSSETGEQYF.

A word on this clone: The sample has other DNA sequences that encode this CDR3 too. The chain combines TRBV25-1 with TRBJ1-2; the match to TRBD1 covers 9 bases. The V gene end was trimmed by 4 bases and the J gene end by 5 bases; junction bases not matched to a gene: 2. Per the germline V gene, CDR1 is MGHDK and CDR2 is SYGVNS. The CDR3 has 13 amino acids. CDR3 sequence reads: CASSGTGEYGYTF. CDR3 bases: TGTGCCAGCAGTGGGACAGGGGAGTATGGCTACACCTTC.

The chain carries TRBV6-1 and TRBJ2-7, with 7 positions matching TRBD1. V dropped 4 bases and J dropped 3; count of bases not matched to a gene: 0. CDR3 length: 12 amino acids. The germline V gene encodes CDR1 MNHNS and CDR2 SASEGT. The CDR3 bases are TGTGCCAGCAGTGGACAGGGCTACGAGCAGTACTTC. Translation: CASSGQGYEQYF.

In DNA, the CDR3 is TGTGCCAGCAGCCTAGGGACTAGCGGGATCCCCCCCTACAATGAGCAGTTCTTC. As protein: CASSLGTSGIPPYNEQFF. The V and J genes are TRBV7-9 and TRBJ2-1; TRBD2 matches at 13 bases. Germline V gives CDR1 SEHNR, CDR2 FQNEAQ (reference sequence). CDR3 size: 18 residues. V lost 5 bases and J lost 2; bases outside the gene matches: 9.

This clone was counted a few times. This rearrangement joins TRBV6-6 to TRBJ2-1; perhaps TRBD2 as D (6 bases). The CDR3 runs to 16 residues. Germline V gives CDR1 MNHNY, CDR2 SVGAGI (reference sequence). Deletions cut 0 bases from V and 9 bases from J, with 18 bases between. The CDR3 DNA reads TGTGCCAGCAGTTACTCGATGGGACTCTCCTCGGGTGAGCAGTTCTTC. Residues: CASSYSMGLSSGEQFF.

This clone was observed once. This chain connects TRBV27 to TRBJ1-3; unclear D gene. V was shortened by 1 base and J by 3 bases, with 4 bases between the two germline ends. In germline, CDR1 is MNHEY, CDR2 SMNVEV (reference sequence). This CDR3 is built from 13 residues. CDR3 DNA sequence: TGTGCCAGCAGTTTATTGTATGGAAACACCATATATTTT. It specifies CASSLLYGNTIYF.

The chain combines TRBV9 with TRBJ1-6; 12 bases line up with TRBD1. The CDR3 loop spans 18 amino acids. V lost 9 bases, J lost 5 bases, and 15 bases stayed unmatched. Germline-derived CDR1 and CDR2 are SGDLS and YYNGEE. CDR3 DNA sequence: TGTGCCATCTCATCCGGGACAGGGGGCTCTAGGAATAATTCACCCCTCCACTTT. Translation gives CAISSGTGGSRNNSPLHF.

Notes on this clone: Mismatch with germline at one junction end may stem from a read error. This chain's CDR3 is CASRLGVSYEQYF. CDR3 in DNA: TGCGCCAGCCGCTTAGGGGTCTCCTACGAGCAGTACTTC. This sequence joins TRBV5-1 and TRBJ2-7; weak D call: TRBD1 (5 bases). This CDR3 region has 13 residues. Germline V gene data show CDR1 as SGHRS and CDR2 as YFSETQ.

V gene TRBV7-2 combines with J gene TRBJ2-3, with 7 bases lining up with TRBD2. There are 14 residues in the CDR3. The junction had 3 bases not matched to a gene; V was cut back by 1 base and J by 5 bases. Germline V CDR1 and CDR2: SGHTA, FQGNSA. CDR3 residues: CASSLGGSQDTQYF. The CDR3 region has the DNA TGTGCCAGCAGCTTAGGCGGGAGTCAAGATACGCAGTATTTT. Variable domain in full (rest from reference TRBV7-2 and TRBJ2-3): GAGVSQSPSNKVTEKGKDVELRCDPISGHTALYWYRQSLGQGLEFLIYFQGNSAPDKSGLPSDRFSAERTGGSVSTLTIQRTQQEDSAVYLCASSLGGSQDTQYFGPGTRLTVL.

This chain connects TRBV5-4 to TRBJ2-3, with a weak D call TRBD2 (6 bases). This CDR3 is built from 17 residues. Trimming cost V 0 bases and J 1 base, with 15 bases left between them. CDR1 and CDR2 from the germline V gene are SGHNT and YYREEE (reference sequence). DNA for the CDR3: TGTGCCAGCAGCTTGGGGTGGGCTAGCGCCCGCACAGATACGCAGTATTTT. Translation: CASSLGWASARTDTQYF.

This clone appeared a single time. This chain links TRBV9 with TRBJ2-1; 8 positions match TRBD1. The ends lost 3 bases at V and 0 bases at J; junction bases unmatched: 2. The CDR3 length is 15 residues. Germline V lookup: CDR1 SGDLS, CDR2 YYNGEE. The CDR3 nucleotides read TGTGCCAGCAGCGGAGGACAGGGCTCCTACAATGAGCAGTTCTTC. Protein sequence: CASSGGQGSYNEQFF.

This rearrangement joins TRBV19 to TRBJ2-1; 10 nucleotides match TRBD2. The ends lost 7 bases at V and 2 bases at J; junction bases unmatched: 5. This CDR3 is built from 15 residues. Germline-derived CDR1 and CDR2 are LNHDA and SQIVND (reference sequence). DNA of the CDR3: TGTGCCAGTACCCAGACTAGCGGGCCCTACAATGAGCAGTTCTTC. Translation: CASTQTSGPYNEQFF. Combining the CDR3 with reference TRBV19 and TRBJ2-1 gives the whole variable domain DGGITQSPKYLFRKEGQNVTLSCEQNLNHDAMYWYRQDPGQGLRLIYYSQIVNDFQKGDIAEGYSVSREKKESFPLTVTSAQKNPTAFYLCASTQTSGPYNEQFFGPGTRLTVL.

The rearrangement joins TRBV4-1 to TRBJ2-7, with 7 positions matching TRBD2. Germline V CDR1 and CDR2: MGHRA, YSYEKL. V was pared by 3 bases and J by 0 bases, with 8 bases of the junction left unmatched. This CDR3 region has 16 residues. The CDR3 nucleotides are TGCGCCAGCAGCCAGACTCCAGGCGGGAGCTCCTACGAGCAGTACTTC. It codes for CASSQTPGGSSYEQYF.

In DNA, the CDR3 is TGTGCCACCAGCAGAGATGGAGCAGGAGGGGAGACCCAGTACTTC. It translates to CATSRDGAGGETQYF. The rearrangement links TRBV15 to TRBJ2-5, with a tentative D call TRBD2 (6 bases). CDR3 length: 15 residues. Between the trimmed V and J ends, which lost 0 bases and 5 bases, there was a span of 13 bases. Germline V gives CDR1 LNHNV, CDR2 YYDKDF (reference sequence).

V usage is TRBV7-9 and J usage is TRBJ1-2; possible D gene TRBD1, 6 bases. The V end lost 3 bases, the J end lost 9 bases, and 14 bases lay between the germline ends. CDR3 length: 13 residues. Germline lookup yields CDR1 SEHNR and CDR2 FQNEAQ (reference sequence). The CDR3 here is CASSFPDRTSYTF. The CDR3 DNA follows: TGTGCCAGCAGCTTTCCCGACAGGACGAGCTACACCTTC. Variable domain in full (rest from reference TRBV7-9 and TRBJ1-2): DTGVSQNPRHKITKRGQNVTFRCDPISEHNRLYWYRQTLGQGPEFLTYFQNEAQLEKSRLLSDRFSAERPKGSFSTLEIQRTEQGDSAMYLCASSFPDRTSYTFGSGTRLTVV.

A few counts support this clone. J is TRBJ1-1 and V is TRBV10-3; no clear D. The CDR3 consists of 14 residues. The V end was cut by 11 bases, the J end by 6 bases, with 22 bases between. Germline V gene sequence: CDR1 ENHRY, CDR2 SYGVKD. CDR3 coding DNA: TGTGCCGCCAAACCTGACAACAGTGTCTCTGAAGCTTTCTTT. Its protein product is CAAKPDNSVSEAFF.

The V gene is TRBV5-6, the J gene TRBJ2-3, with TRBD1 matching 9 bases. V gave up 1 base and J gave up 0 bases; unmatched junction bases: 3. The germline gives CDR1 SGHDT, CDR2 YYEEEE. The CDR3 loop spans 16 amino acids. The chain's CDR3 is CASSLKGTGSTDTQYF. Here the CDR3 DNA reads TGTGCCAGCAGCTTGAAAGGGACAGGGAGCACAGATACGCAGTATTTT.

The chain recombines TRBV28 with TRBJ2-3; D uncertain. Germline V gene data show CDR1 as MDHEN and CDR2 as SYDVKM. There are 12 residues in the CDR3. V dropped 2 bases and J dropped 5 bases, with 5 bases sitting between them. CDR3 sequence reads: CASSLQLDTQYF. CDR3 DNA: TGTGCCAGCAGTTTACAGTTAGATACGCAGTATTTT.

The V gene is TRBV2, the J gene TRBJ1-5; no firm D call. From germline, CDR1 is SNHLY and CDR2 FYNNEI. V lost 1 base to trimming and J lost 14 bases, with 18 bases between them. The CDR3 covers 14 residues. In DNA, the CDR3 is TGTGCCAGCAGTGAAGAGTCGTCTGAGGGAAGCGAGCATTTT. It specifies CASSEESSEGSEHF.

The sample holds one count of this clone. V gene TRBV30 combines with J gene TRBJ2-7; maybe TRBD1 (5 bases). The V gene's germline CDR1 is GTSNPN and CDR2 SVGIG (reference sequence). V was trimmed by 3 bases and J by 9 bases, leaving 21 bases between them. The CDR3 loop spans 14 amino acids. The CDR3 loop reads CAWRAERQKNVQYF. CDR3 coding DNA: TGTGCCTGGAGAGCAGAGAGACAGAAAAATGTGCAGTACTTC.

Here the CDR3 DNA reads TGTGCCAGCAGCTTAGTTGGGGGCTTGGTCAAAAACATTCAGTACTTC. Amino acid sequence: CASSLVGGLVKNIQYF. The J gene is TRBJ2-4, the V gene TRBV7-8; D is possibly TRBD1 (6 bases). This CDR3 is built from 16 residues. Deletions cut 1 base from V and 3 bases from J, with 13 bases between. Per germline, CDR1 SGHVS and CDR2 FQNEAQ.

The genes are TRBV7-3 and TRBJ1-1; D not certain. With 0 bases removed from V and 1 base from J, the gap between germline ends came to 9 bases. The CDR3 covers 15 residues. The V gene's germline CDR1 is SGHTA and CDR2 FQGTGA. Here the CDR3 reads CASSLTGRPNTEAFF. CDR3 DNA sequence: TGTGCCAGCAGCTTAACAGGCAGGCCGAACACTGAAGCTTTCTTT.